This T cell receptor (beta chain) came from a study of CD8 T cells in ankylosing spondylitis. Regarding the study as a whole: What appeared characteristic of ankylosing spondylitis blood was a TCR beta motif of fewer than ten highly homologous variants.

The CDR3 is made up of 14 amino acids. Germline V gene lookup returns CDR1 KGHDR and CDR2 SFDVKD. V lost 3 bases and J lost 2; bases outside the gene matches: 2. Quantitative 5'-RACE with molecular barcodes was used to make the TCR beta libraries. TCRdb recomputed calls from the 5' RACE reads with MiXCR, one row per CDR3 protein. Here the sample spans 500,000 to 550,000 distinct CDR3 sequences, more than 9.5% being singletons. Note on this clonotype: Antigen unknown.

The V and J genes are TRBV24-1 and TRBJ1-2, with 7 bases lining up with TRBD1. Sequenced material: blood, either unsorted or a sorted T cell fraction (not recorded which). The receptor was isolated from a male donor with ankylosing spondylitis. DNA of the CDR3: TGTGCCACCAGTGATCAGGACAGGAACTATGGCTACACCTTC. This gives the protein CATSDQDRNYGYTF.